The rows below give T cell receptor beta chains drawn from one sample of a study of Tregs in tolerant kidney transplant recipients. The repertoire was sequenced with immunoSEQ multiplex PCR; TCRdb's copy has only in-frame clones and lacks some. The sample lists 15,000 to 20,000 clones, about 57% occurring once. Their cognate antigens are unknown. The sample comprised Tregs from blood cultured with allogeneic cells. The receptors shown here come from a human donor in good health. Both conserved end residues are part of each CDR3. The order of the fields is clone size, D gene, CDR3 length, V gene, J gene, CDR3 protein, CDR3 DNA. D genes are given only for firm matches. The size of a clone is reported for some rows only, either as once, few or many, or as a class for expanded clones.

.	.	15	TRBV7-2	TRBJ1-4	CASSLVVGPSEKLFF	TGCGCCAGCAGCCTCGTGGTCGGACCTAGTGAAAAACTGTTTTTT
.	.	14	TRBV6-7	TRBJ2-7	CASSPRTAGYEQYF	TGTGCCAGCAGTCCTCGGACAGCGGGCTACGAACAGTACTTC
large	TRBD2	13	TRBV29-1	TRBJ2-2	CSVEGGRTGELFF	TGCAGCGTTGAAGGCGGGAGAACCGGGGAGCTGTTTTTT
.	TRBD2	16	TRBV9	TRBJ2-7	CASSRRLAGGSYEQYF	TGTGCCAGCAGTAGAAGACTAGCGGGAGGTTCTTACGAGCAGTACTTC
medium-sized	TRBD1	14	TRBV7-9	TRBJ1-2	CASSSRGQAYGYTF	TGTGCCAGCAGCTCCAGAGGACAGGCCTATGGCTACACCTTC
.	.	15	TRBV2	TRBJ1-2	CASSEDSRTFGGYTF	TGTGCCAGCAGTGAAGATAGTCGCACCTTCGGGGGCTACACCTTC
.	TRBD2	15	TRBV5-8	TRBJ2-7	CASSRGGLRSAGKYF	TGTGCCAGCAGCCGGGGGGGGCTACGATCGGCGGGAAAGTACTTC
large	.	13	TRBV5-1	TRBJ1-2	CASSFGGIYGYTF	TGCGCCAGCAGCTTTGGAGGGATCTATGGCTACACCTTC
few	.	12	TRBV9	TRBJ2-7	CASGGRGDEQYF	TGTGCCAGCGGCGGCAGGGGGGACGAGCAGTACTTC
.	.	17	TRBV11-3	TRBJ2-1	CASSLVQGFSSYNEQFF	TGTGCCAGCAGCTTAGTTCAGGGGTTTAGCTCCTACAATGAGCAGTTCTTC
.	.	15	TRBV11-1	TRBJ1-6	CASTLTGSNNSPLHF	TGTGCCAGCACCCTAACGGGATCTAATAATTCACCCCTCCACTTT
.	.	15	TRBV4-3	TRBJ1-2	CASSQDFRAGSGYTF	TGCGCCAGCAGCCAAGATTTCCGCGCAGGGAGCGGCTACACCTTC
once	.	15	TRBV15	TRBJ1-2	CATSGGDTSNYGYTF	TGTGCCACCAGCGGGGGGGACACCTCTAACTATGGCTACACCTTC
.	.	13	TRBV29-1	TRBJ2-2	CSVRQGGSGELFF	TGCAGCGTTCGGCAGGGGGGATCCGGGGAGCTGTTTTTT
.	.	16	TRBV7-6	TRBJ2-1	CASGDTTGRPYNEQFF	TGTGCCAGCGGCGATACAACGGGACGACCCTACAATGAGCAGTTCTTC
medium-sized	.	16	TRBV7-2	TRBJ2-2	CASSPLRVVFTGELFF	TGTGCCAGCAGCCCACTTCGTGTGGTATTCACCGGGGAGCTGTTTTTT
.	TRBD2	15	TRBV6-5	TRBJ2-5	CASSWRAGLRETQYF	TGTGCCAGCAGTTGGCGAGCGGGATTACGAGAGACCCAGTACTTC
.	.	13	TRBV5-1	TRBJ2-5	CASRRGSGETQYF	TGCGCCAGCAGGAGGGGGAGCGGGGAGACCCAGTACTTC
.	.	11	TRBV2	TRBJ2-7	CASKVAYEQYF	TGTGCCAGCAAAGTGGCCTACGAGCAGTACTTC
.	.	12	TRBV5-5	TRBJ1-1	CASSLSRGEAFF	TGTGCCAGCAGCTTGTCCAGGGGAGAAGCTTTCTTT
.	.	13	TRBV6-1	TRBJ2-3	CASSGPDRDTQYF	TGTGCCAGCAGTGGACCAGATAGAGATACGCAGTATTTT
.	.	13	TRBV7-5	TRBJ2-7	CARSLAGIYEQYF	TGTGCCAGAAGCTTAGCGGGTATCTACGAGCAGTACTTC
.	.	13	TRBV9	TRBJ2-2	CASSPKVTGELFF	TGTGCCAGCAGCCCGAAGGTCACCGGGGAGCTGTTTTTT
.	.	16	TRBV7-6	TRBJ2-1	CASSSSFLRVGYEQFF	TGTGCCAGCAGCTCCTCTTTTCTAAGAGTCGGGTATGAGCAGTTCTTC
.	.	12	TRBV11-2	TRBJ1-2	CASSPGVYGYTF	TGTGCCAGCAGCCCGGGGGTCTATGGCTACACCTTC
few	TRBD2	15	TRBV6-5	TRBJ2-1	CASNRRLAGVNEQFF	TGTGCCAGCAACCGGCGACTAGCGGGAGTCAATGAGCAGTTCTTC
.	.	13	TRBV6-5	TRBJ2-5	CASSGNMGETQYF	TGTGCCAGCAGTGGCAACATGGGGGAGACCCAGTACTTC
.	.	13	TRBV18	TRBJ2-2	CASSPRVSGELFF	TGTGCCAGCTCACCACGGGTTTCCGGGGAGCTGTTTTTT
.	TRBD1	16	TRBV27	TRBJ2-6	CASSLRTGAGANVLTF	TGTGCCAGCAGTTTAAGGACAGGGGCTGGGGCCAACGTCCTGACTTTC
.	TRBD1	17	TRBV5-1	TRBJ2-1	CASSFRTSGQGNNEQFF	TGCGCCAGCAGCTTCCGCACCTCGGGACAGGGGAACAATGAGCAGTTCTTC
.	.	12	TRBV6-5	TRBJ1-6	CASSRGASPLHF	TGTGCCAGCAGCCGGGGAGCCTCACCCCTCCACTTT